The source of this TCR beta chain is a study of cytomegalovirus exposure and HLA in healthy donors. Study background: According to later analysis, the same platform produced the roughly 130 validation and 666 first-cohort repertoires. Findings and caveats of the study: Under in vitro conditions, three CMV-associated chains were confirmed as specific for CMV antigens. In the 120 or so validation repertoires, about 94% of cluster scores exceeded 0, per a later analysis.

The repertoire was sequenced with immunoSEQ multiplex PCR; TCRdb's copy has only in-frame clones and lacks some. Here the sample spans a few hundred thousand clones, 90% being singletons. The CDR3 covers 16 residues. Trimming took off 3 bases at V and 0 bases at J, with 12 bases between the two ends. Germline assignment: CDR1 LNHDA and CDR2 SQIVND (reference sequence). As concerns this clone: The antigen is undetermined. Additional DNA sequences in this sample encode the identical CDR3.

The sequencing sample was made of PBMCs. This receptor was identified in a woman in her 30s in good health and CMV-seronegative. This chain joins TRBV19 and TRBJ2-1; tentatively, D is TRBD2 (5 bases). This CDR3 is CASSILLAGSYNEQFF. The CDR3 DNA reads TGTGCCAGTAGTATCCTCCTAGCAGGCTCCTACAATGAGCAGTTCTTC.